The T cell receptor (beta chain) described here comes from a study of Ad26.COV2.S vaccination and SARS-CoV-2 variants. The CDR3 runs 14 residues. The V end was cut by 7 bases, the J end by 7 bases, with 20 bases between. Per germline, CDR1 SNHLY and CDR2 FYNNEI. The treatment here: about 20 received Ad26.COV2.S at low or high dose, single or two shots; about 5 received placebo; per-sample allocation not given. Specimen acquisition occurred on day 63 following the initial vaccine or placebo injection. The donor was a Boston adult aged 18-55 years. Method: immunoSEQ multiplex PCR; TCRdb's copy keeps in-frame clones and lacks some. The sample records fewer than 500,000 clones, 90% being singletons.

Sequenced here: peripheral blood, sampled in a trial of Ad26.COV2.S vaccine versus placebo. This receptor was taken from a person between 18 and 65 years old who received the Ad26.COV2.S COVID-19 vaccine or a placebo. The genes are TRBV2 and TRBJ2-7; the D gene is possibly TRBD1 (5 bases). CDR3 loop: CASNTQVGGFEQYF. CDR3 in DNA: TGTGCCAGCAATACACAGGTCGGTGGTTTTGAGCAGTACTTC.